What follows is one T cell receptor beta chain and its context. Antigen specificity is unknown. The data originate from a study of chemoradiotherapy in HPV16-positive cancers. Whole-study context: A couple of HPV16-positive patients' cells yielded candidate HPV-specific clones and common motifs.

Regarding the study as a whole: HPV-specific T cells were functionally defined from only two HPV16-positive patients. In HPV16-positive patients, HPV-responsive T-cell expansion tracked better recurrence-free survival.

The V gene's germline CDR1 is SGHDN and CDR2 FVKESK. V lost 5 bases to trimming and J lost 4 bases, with 6 bases between them. The CDR3 is made up of 12 amino acids. Repertoires were generated with immunoSEQ multiplex PCR, while TCRdb's copy carries only in-frame clones and drops some. This repertoire shows 30,000 to 45,000 clones, around 80% found once; its top ten account for 3.8%. The source is a human donor with HPV-associated anogenital cancer. The material was blood, obtained from a patient who underwent chemoradiotherapy. This chain connects TRBV14 to TRBJ2-1; no reliable D call. The CDR3 coding sequence is TGTGCCAGCAGCATGAATTACAATGAGCAGTTCTTC. It encodes CASSMNYNEQFF.